The entry that follows covers one T cell receptor beta chain sequence. Other DNA sequences in this specimen translate into the identical CDR3. Authors' processing steps: Reference gene primers were amplified, and this amplification served to estimate nucleated cell counts. Profiled with immunoSEQ multiplex PCR; TCRdb holds only in-frame clones, not every one. Clone size and V and J calls were adopted from that table, with D and trimming inferred from the DNA. This sample yields about 180,000 clones, of which approximately 86% are seen a single time; 9.8% belongs to the top ten. The source of the sample is a study of blood T cell repertoires in COVID-19. The overall study: Sites across the United States, Italy and Spain contributed samples from acute and convalescent COVID-19.

The CDR3 has 13 amino acids. V lost 4 bases, J lost 2 bases, and 8 bases lay in between. Per the germline V gene, CDR1 is LGHDT and CDR2 is YNNKEL (reference sequence). The sequence was obtained from an elderly woman with acute or convalescent COVID-19. The chain is built from TRBV3-1 (or the pseudogene TRBV3-2) and TRBJ1-2; possibly TRBD1 for D (5 bases). Sequences were obtained from peripheral blood. Here the CDR3 reads CASSPQGNYGYTF. As DNA, the CDR3 is TGTGCCAGCAGCCCCCAGGGAAACTATGGCTACACCTTC.